A selection of T cell receptor beta chains follows, all from one sample in a study of shared clonotypes between healthy human individuals. Assay: immunoSEQ multiplex PCR; the TCRdb copy retains only in-frame clones and omits some. The sample yields just over 2,000,000 clones, around 95% seen once. The sample comprised naive CD4+ T cells sorted from blood. The receptors originated from a man between 18 and 29 years old in good health. The CDR3 runs from the conserved cysteine through the conserved F or W. The order of the fields is V gene, CDR3 length, clone size, J gene, D gene, CDR3 protein, CDR3 DNA. D genes are given only for firm matches. Some rows have no size entry. The others give once, few or many, or a class for an expanded clone.

V: TRBV5-6; length: 11; size: .; J: TRBJ2-1; D: .; CDR3: CASTYYNEQFF; DNA: TGTGCCAGCACCTATTACAATGAGCAGTTCTTC
V: TRBV6-1; length: 11; size: .; J: TRBJ1-2; D: .; CDR3: CASSDLYGYTF; DNA: TGTGCCAGCAGTGATCTCTATGGCTACACCTTC
V: TRBV19; length: 16; size: once; J: TRBJ1-1; D: TRBD1; CDR3: CASSPQGNGPNTEAFF; DNA: TGTGCCAGTAGCCCACAGGGGAACGGACCTAACACTGAAGCTTTCTTT
V: TRBV27; length: 16; size: once; J: TRBJ1-5; D: TRBD1; CDR3: CASSPTGAPFNQPQHF; DNA: TGTGCCAGCAGTCCGACAGGGGCCCCATTCAATCAGCCCCAGCATTTT
V: TRBV7-9; length: 16; size: .; J: TRBJ2-3; D: TRBD2; CDR3: CASSLIRGGQGDTQYF; DNA: TGTGCCAGCAGCTTAATCCGCGGGGGGCAGGGCGATACGCAGTATTTT
V: TRBV15; length: 15; size: once; J: TRBJ2-5; D: .; CDR3: CATSRAGTKQETQYF; DNA: TGTGCCACCAGCAGAGCCGGGACCAAACAAGAGACCCAGTACTTC
V: TRBV11-2; length: 14; size: .; J: TRBJ1-2; D: .; CDR3: CASSRTGALDGYTF; DNA: TGTGCCAGCAGCCGGACGGGTGCGTTAGATGGCTACACCTTC
V: TRBV6-5; length: 15; size: .; J: TRBJ2-1; D: TRBD1; CDR3: CASSYEDRGLGEQFF; DNA: TGTGCCAGCAGTTACGAGGACAGGGGATTAGGAGAGCAGTTCTTC
V: TRBV5-1; length: 16; size: .; J: TRBJ1-3; D: .; CDR3: CASSLVMGLSGNTIYF; DNA: TGCGCCAGCAGCTTGGTAATGGGATTGTCTGGAAACACCATATATTTT
V: TRBV6-5; length: 15; size: .; J: TRBJ1-2; D: .; CDR3: CASSYRSPGSDGYTF; DNA: TGTGCCAGCAGTTACAGAAGTCCAGGGTCAGATGGCTACACCTTC
V: TRBV2; length: 14; size: .; J: TRBJ2-5; D: .; CDR3: CASSDRDIGFPQYF; DNA: TGTGCCAGCAGCGACCGGGACATTGGGTTCCCCCAGTACTTC
V: TRBV7-2; length: 14; size: .; J: TRBJ2-5; D: .; CDR3: CASSLALQRETQYF; DNA: TGTGCCAGCAGCTTAGCGCTACAAAGGGAGACCCAGTACTTC
V: TRBV5-1; length: 15; size: .; J: TRBJ2-2; D: .; CDR3: CASSSDSSLTGELFF; DNA: TGCGCCAGCAGCTCAGACAGCTCCCTCACCGGGGAGCTGTTTTTT
V: TRBV11-2; length: 15; size: .; J: TRBJ2-5; D: .; CDR3: CASRHALGNQETQYF; DNA: TGTGCCAGCAGGCACGCCTTGGGAAACCAAGAGACCCAGTACTTC
V: TRBV5-5; length: 16; size: .; J: TRBJ1-6; D: TRBD1; CDR3: CASSLGTGLSNSPLHF; DNA: TGTGCCAGCAGCTTAGGGACAGGGCTCAGTAATTCACCCCTCCACTTT
V: TRBV25-1; length: 15; size: .; J: TRBJ2-3; D: .; CDR3: CASSTRGSSTDTQYF; DNA: TGTGCCAGCTCCACTCGGGGGTCGTCCACAGATACGCAGTATTTT
V: TRBV29-1; length: 13; size: .; J: TRBJ1-5; D: TRBD1; CDR3: CSAGTGNNQPQHF; DNA: TGCAGCGCCGGGACAGGGAACAATCAGCCCCAGCATTTT
V: TRBV11-2; length: 15; size: .; J: TRBJ2-3; D: .; CDR3: CASSGRTAVTDTQYF; DNA: TGTGCCAGCAGCGGGAGGACAGCCGTAACAGATACGCAGTATTTT
V: TRBV28; length: 14; size: .; J: TRBJ1-1; D: .; CDR3: CASSIPGQQREAFF; DNA: TGTGCCAGCAGCATCCCTGGTCAACAGCGTGAAGCTTTCTTT
V: TRBV6-1; length: 12; size: .; J: TRBJ1-2; D: .; CDR3: CASSEGYRGYTF; DNA: TGTGCCAGCAGTGAGGGATATCGGGGCTACACCTTC
V: TRBV14; length: 13; size: .; J: TRBJ2-2; D: TRBD1; CDR3: CASSPTGAGELFF; DNA: TGTGCCAGCAGCCCTACAGGGGCCGGGGAGCTGTTTTTT
V: TRBV6-5; length: 14; size: .; J: TRBJ2-1; D: .; CDR3: CASSWGPSYNEQFF; DNA: TGTGCCAGCAGTTGGGGTCCCTCCTACAATGAGCAGTTCTTC
V: TRBV18; length: 14; size: .; J: TRBJ1-1; D: .; CDR3: CASSPGRMNTEAFF; DNA: TGTGCCAGCTCACCAGGCCGCATGAACACTGAAGCTTTCTTT
V: TRBV6-6; length: 15; size: .; J: TRBJ1-3; D: .; CDR3: CASSYSPVSGNTIYF; DNA: TGTGCCAGCAGTTACTCGCCGGTCTCTGGAAACACCATATATTTT
V: TRBV29-1; length: 13; size: .; J: TRBJ2-1; D: .; CDR3: CSVRQLSYNEQFF; DNA: TGCAGCGTGAGACAGTTATCCTACAATGAGCAGTTCTTC
V: TRBV27; length: 15; size: .; J: TRBJ1-5; D: .; CDR3: CASRERESGYQPQHF; DNA: TGTGCCAGCAGGGAGAGGGAATCTGGGTATCAGCCCCAGCATTTT
V: TRBV19; length: 18; size: .; J: TRBJ2-6; D: .; CDR3: CASSLWTEISSGANVLTF; DNA: TGTGCCAGTAGTCTATGGACAGAGATTAGCTCTGGGGCCAACGTCCTGACTTTC
V: TRBV7-2; length: 13; size: .; J: TRBJ1-2; D: TRBD1; CDR3: CASSAQTLDRAPF; DNA: TGTGCCAGCAGCGCCCAGACCCTGGACAGGGCCCCCTTC
V: TRBV10-3; length: 12; size: .; J: TRBJ2-5; D: .; CDR3: CAISDIGETQYF; DNA: TGTGCCATCAGTGATATAGGAGAGACCCAGTACTTC
V: TRBV30; length: 14; size: .; J: TRBJ2-1; D: TRBD2; CDR3: CAWGIAGTYNEQFF; DNA: TGTGCCTGGGGGATAGCGGGGACTTACAATGAGCAGTTCTTC
V: TRBV4-1; length: 15; size: .; J: TRBJ2-1; D: .; CDR3: CASSQEVTGTHEQFF; DNA: TGCGCCAGCAGCCAAGAAGTCACGGGAACCCATGAGCAGTTCTTC
V: TRBV10-3; length: 15; size: .; J: TRBJ2-5; D: .; CDR3: CAISEGLRDQETQYF; DNA: TGTGCCATCAGTGAGGGGCTTAGAGACCAAGAGACCCAGTACTTC
V: TRBV13; length: 13; size: .; J: TRBJ2-5; D: .; CDR3: CASSSRGRETQYF; DNA: TGTGCCAGCAGCTCCAGGGGCAGAGAGACCCAGTACTTC
V: TRBV25-1; length: 13; size: .; J: TRBJ2-6; D: .; CDR3: CASSEAGANVLTF; DNA: TGTGCCAGCAGTGAGGCGGGGGCCAACGTCCTGACTTTC
V: TRBV5-3; length: 16; size: .; J: TRBJ2-3; D: TRBD2; CDR3: CAQNWLRLAGGDTQYF; DNA: TGTGCCCAGAATTGGTTGCGACTAGCGGGAGGAGATACGCAGTATTTT
V: TRBV6-5; length: 13; size: few; J: TRBJ1-2; D: TRBD1; CDR3: CASSRHGTDGYTF; DNA: TGTGCCAGCAGCCGTCACGGGACAGATGGCTACACCTTC
V: TRBV29-1; length: 11; size: .; J: TRBJ2-3; D: .; CDR3: CSVKTGDTQYF; DNA: TGCAGCGTTAAAACAGGAGATACGCAGTATTTT
V: TRBV11-2; length: 18; size: .; J: TRBJ2-7; D: TRBD2; CDR3: CASSSTRVRGGSSYEQYF; DNA: TGTGCCAGCAGCTCAACTAGGGTCCGCGGCGGGAGCTCCTACGAGCAGTACTTC
V: TRBV2; length: 14; size: .; J: TRBJ2-7; D: .; CDR3: CASSESSQREEQYF; DNA: TGTGCCAGCAGTGAATCCTCCCAGAGGGAAGAGCAGTACTTC
V: TRBV2; length: 14; size: .; J: TRBJ2-5; D: .; CDR3: CASSEGGPRETQYF; DNA: TGTGCCAGCAGTGAAGGGGGACCCAGGGAGACCCAGTACTTC
V: TRBV7-2; length: 12; size: .; J: TRBJ2-3; D: .; CDR3: CASSQGTDTQYF; DNA: TGTGCCAGCAGTCAAGGCACAGATACGCAGTATTTT
V: TRBV30; length: 15; size: .; J: TRBJ1-6; D: TRBD1; CDR3: CAWREPDREESPLHF; DNA: TGTGCCTGGAGGGAACCGGACAGGGAGGAATCACCCCTCCACTTT
V: TRBV7-9; length: 14; size: .; J: TRBJ2-2; D: .; CDR3: CASSSRGSTGELFF; DNA: TGTGCCAGCAGCTCCCGGGGGAGTACCGGGGAGCTGTTTTTT
V: TRBV4-1; length: 15; size: .; J: TRBJ1-4; D: .; CDR3: CASSHLTGVTSKLFF; DNA: TGCGCCAGCAGCCACTTGACCGGGGTTACTTCAAAACTGTTTTTT
V: TRBV29-1; length: 11; size: .; J: TRBJ2-7; D: .; CDR3: CSVDASYEQYF; DNA: TGCAGCGTCGATGCATCCTACGAGCAGTACTTC
V: TRBV18; length: 13; size: .; J: TRBJ2-7; D: .; CDR3: CASSPAVTYEQYF; DNA: TGTGCCAGCTCACCCGCCGTCACCTACGAGCAGTACTTC
V: TRBV29-1; length: 14; size: .; J: TRBJ2-1; D: TRBD2; CDR3: CSVTGTSEYNEQFF; DNA: TGCAGCGTTACCGGGACTAGCGAATACAATGAGCAGTTCTTC
V: TRBV6-1; length: 11; size: .; J: TRBJ2-1; D: .; CDR3: CASEGHNEQFF; DNA: TGTGCCAGCGAGGGCCACAATGAGCAGTTCTTC
V: TRBV6-6; length: 15; size: .; J: TRBJ2-1; D: .; CDR3: CASSIISGSYNEQFF; DNA: TGTGCCAGCAGCATAATATCGGGCTCCTACAATGAGCAGTTCTTC